Detailed here is one T cell receptor (beta chain). The antigen is undetermined. This sample was included in a study of response to subunit inactivated influenza vaccine. Notes on the study in general: Each seasonal influenza vaccination, the authors suggested, recruits few new T cells.

TCRdb re-called the RT-PCR reads with MiXCR, one entry per CDR3 protein. The repertoire includes roughly 500,000 distinct CDR3 sequences, approximately 15% of them detected once, and approximately 3% sits in the top ten. CDR1 is MNHNS, CDR2 SASEGT, per germline. There are 14 residues in the CDR3. V shed 5 bases and J 6 bases; nucleotides not matched to a gene: 6. The V gene is TRBV6-1, the J gene TRBJ1-2; 10 bases align to TRBD1. This TCR was recovered from a man aged 50-75 years who received an inactivated influenza vaccine. Specimen: CD4+ T cells sorted from PBMCs, collected roughly 24 months after vaccination. CDR3 residues: CASSRQGAMDGYTF. DNA of the CDR3: TGTGCCAGCAGTCGACAGGGGGCTATGGATGGCTACACCTTC.